The 13 T cell receptor beta chains below were found in one sample sequenced in a study of blood T cell repertoires in COVID-19. Measured with immunoSEQ multiplex PCR; TCRdb has only the in-frame clones, and not every one. The table lists about 280,000 clones, around 87% of them singletons. Material for sequencing was PBMCs or T cells enriched from blood (not recorded which). The receptors originated from a woman under 30 with acute COVID-19.

V gene TRBV2 combines with J gene TRBJ2-7; no clear D gene. Germline CDR1 and CDR2: SNHLY and FYNNEI. V lost 1 base to trimming and J lost 0 bases, with 10 bases between them. CDR3 length: 15 amino acids. CDR3 loop: CASSEGSWSSYEQYF. The CDR3 DNA reads as TGTGCCAGCAGTGAAGGTAGCTGGAGCTCCTACGAGCAGTACTTC. Together with reference TRBV2 and TRBJ2-7, the CDR3 gives the full variable domain: EPEVTQTPSHQVTQMGQEVILRCVPISNHLYFYWYRQILGQKVEFLVSFYNNEISEKSEIFDDQFSVERPDGSNFTLKIRSTKLEDSAMYFCASSEGSWSSYEQYFGPGTRLTVT.

The rearrangement uses TRBV7-6 and TRBJ1-4, with TRBD1 as a possible D gene (6 bases). This CDR3 has 15 residues. V was clipped by 7 bases and J by 5 bases, with 17 bases between them. CDR1 and CDR2 (germline): SGHVS, FNYEAQ. The CDR3 region is CASTLGGTGNEKLFF. Here the CDR3 DNA reads TGTGCCAGCACTTTAGGGGGAACAGGGAATGAAAAACTGTTTTTT.

In DNA form, the CDR3 reads TGTGCCAGCAGCCGTCAAAACAGGGATTCCTACACCGGGGAGCTGTTTTTT. Residues: CASSRQNRDSYTGELFF. The chain joins TRBV7-9 to TRBJ2-2, with a tentative D call TRBD1 (6 bases). Trimming shortened V by 5 bases and J by 3 bases, and 19 bases separated the two germline ends. This CDR3 contains 17 residues. Germline CDR1 is SEHNR and CDR2 is FQNEAQ (reference sequence).

This chain joins TRBV19 and TRBJ2-1; 7 bases align to TRBD2. The CDR3 totals 12 residues. With V trimmed by 8 bases and J by 7 bases, 5 bases remained unmatched. Looked up from germline, CDR1 is LNHDA and CDR2 is SQIVND (reference sequence). CDR3 DNA: TGTGCCAGTTGTGGGAGGGCTAATGAGCAGTTCTTC. As protein: CASCGRANEQFF.

The chain joins TRBV25-1 to TRBJ2-1; 11 bases are a match to TRBD2. CDR1 and CDR2 from the germline V gene are MGHDK and SYGVNS. V gave up 2 bases and J gave up 2 bases; unmatched junction bases: 5. The CDR3 is 17 amino acids. Here the CDR3 DNA reads TGTGCCAGCAGTGAAAGTAGACTAGCGGGGACCTACAATGAGCAGTTCTTC. This codes for CASSESRLAGTYNEQFF.

The V call is TRBV30, the J call TRBJ1-5; tentative D call: TRBD1 (5 bases). The CDR3 sequence is 14 residues long. Germline CDR1 is GTSNPN and CDR2 is SVGIG (reference sequence). Trimming shortened V by 5 bases and J by 4 bases, and 15 bases separated the two germline ends. The DNA of the CDR3 is TGTGCCTGGGACCAGGGAAACCCAAATCAGCCCCAGCATTTT. Translated: CAWDQGNPNQPQHF. The full variable domain, in which reference TRBV30 and TRBJ1-5 provide the parts outside the CDR3, is SQTIHQWPATLVQPVGSPLSLECTVEGTSNPNLYWYRQAAGRGLQLLFYSVGIGQISSEVPQNLSASRPQDRQFILSSKKLLLSDSGFYLCAWDQGNPNQPQHFGDGTRLSIL.

V is TRBV5-1 and J is TRBJ2-5; possible D gene TRBD2, 5 bases. Trimming shortened V by 0 bases and J by 3 bases, and 6 bases separated the two germline ends. CDR1 SGHRS and CDR2 YFSETQ come from the germline V gene. This CDR3 comprises 13 residues. The DNA of the CDR3 is TGCGCCAGCAGCTTGGCGCGGGAAGAGACCCAGTACTTC. It translates to CASSLAREETQYF. The entire variable domain, with the rest obtained from reference TRBV5-1 and TRBJ2-5, is as follows: KAGVTQTPRYLIKTRGQQVTLSCSPISGHRSVSWYQQTPGQGLQFLFEYFSETQRNKGNFPGRFSGRQFSNSRSEMNVSTLELGDSALYLCASSLAREETQYFGPGTRLLVL.

This sequence joins TRBV15 and TRBJ2-7; 7 positions match TRBD2. This CDR3 comprises 17 residues. Germline CDR1 is LNHNV and CDR2 is YYDKDF (reference sequence). V trimming: 3 bases; J trimming: 0 bases; junction bases outside the gene matches: 11. The CDR3 is CATSRSPRLADSYEQYF. The CDR3 DNA reads as TGTGCCACCAGCAGGTCCCCCAGACTAGCAGACTCCTACGAGCAGTACTTC.

The chain combines TRBV5-1 with TRBJ2-2; 15 bases fit TRBD2. After removal of 4 bases from V and 7 bases from J, the junction contained 8 bases not matched to a gene. The CDR3 is 17 residues long. Germline assignment: CDR1 SGHRS and CDR2 YFSETQ. The DNA for the CDR3 is TGCGCCAGCAGCCATGGACTAGCGGGAGGGCCCGGCGGGGAGCTGTTTTTT. The encoded protein is CASSHGLAGGPGGELFF.

This chain links TRBV7-9 with TRBJ1-2; 7 bases agree with TRBD1. Trimming at V came to 5 bases and at J to 8 bases, leaving 20 bases not matched to a gene. Germline assignment: CDR1 SEHNR and CDR2 FQNEAQ (reference sequence). The CDR3 covers 17 residues. CDR3 bases: TGTGCCAGCAGCGGACTCGGGACAGCGAACTCCCGTTTGGGCTACACCTTC. The encoded protein is CASSGLGTANSRLGYTF.

J is TRBJ2-2 and V is TRBV21-1; TRBD1, the table's D call, lacks a check against the DNA. TRBV21-1 is tagged as a pseudogene. CDR3 length: 16 residues. DNA of the CDR3: TGTGCCAGCAGCAACCGACGGACAGGGGAAACCGGGGAGCTGTTTTTT. Amino acids: CASSNRRTGETGELFF.

This rearrangement joins TRBV7-2 to TRBJ2-2; D not certain. The germline V gene has CDR1 SGHTA and CDR2 FQGNSA. The CDR3 spans 13 residues. V lost 1 base, J lost 7 bases, and 7 bases lay in between. The CDR3 DNA reads TGTGCCAGCAGCTTAGTGACTCTCGGGGAGCTGTTTTTT. As protein: CASSLVTLGELFF.

This chain uses TRBV19 with TRBJ2-1; 9 positions match TRBD2. J was trimmed by 9 bases and V by 5 bases; bases with no gene match: 8. The CDR3 sequence is 14 residues long. Germline lookup yields CDR1 LNHDA and CDR2 SQIVND (reference sequence). CDR3 loop: CASSAGGRAGEQFF. The CDR3 DNA is TGTGCCAGTAGTGCAGGCGGGAGGGCCGGTGAGCAGTTCTTC.